Each of the 26 T cell receptor beta chains below was sequenced from the same sample in a study of OX40 agonist ivuxolimab in advanced cancers. Data came from immunoSEQ multiplex PCR; TCRdb stores just in-frame clones and leaves some out. The sample holds more than 70,000 clones, more than 75% seen once. Sequencing used CD4+ or CD8+ T cells sorted from blood, obtained in a trial of the OX40 agonist ivuxolimab. The receptors shown here come from an adult with an advanced solid tumor such as melanoma, head and neck, liver or kidney cancer.

The chain combines TRBV11-3 with TRBJ2-2, with TRBD2 matching 11 bases. Germline V gene sequence: CDR1 SGHNT, CDR2 YENEEA. After removal of 4 bases from V and 6 bases from J, the junction contained 1 base not matched to a gene. There are 14 residues in the CDR3. The DNA for the CDR3 is TGTGCCAGCAGCTCGGGACTAGCGGCCGGGGAGCTGTTTTTT. Translation: CASSSGLAAGELFF.

CDR3 loop: CASRSDPVGKETQYF. The CDR3 nucleotides read TGTGCCAGCAGGTCGGATCCAGTCGGGAAGGAGACCCAGTACTTC. The chain couples TRBV6-6 to TRBJ2-5; TRBD2 is a possible D gene (5 bases). The CDR3 is 15 residues long. V lost 6 bases and J 5 bases, leaving 19 bases between the germline ends. Germline V gene lookup returns CDR1 MNHNY and CDR2 SVGAGI (reference sequence).

This chain connects TRBV5-4 to TRBJ2-1; 8 bases are a match to TRBD2. Looked up from germline, CDR1 is SGHNT and CDR2 is YYREEE (reference sequence). The CDR3 consists of 13 residues. V lost 0 bases and J lost 8; bases outside the gene matches: 1. The chain's CDR3 is CASSLAGRDEQFF. The CDR3 DNA reads TGTGCCAGCAGCTTGGCCGGGAGGGATGAGCAGTTCTTC.

The chain uses TRBV5-1 and TRBJ2-3, with unresolved D. The CDR3 covers 14 residues. Trimming pared 3 bases from V and 0 bases from J, leaving 8 bases between. Germline loops: CDR1 SGHRS, CDR2 YFSETQ. The CDR3 loop is CASSWQASTDTQYF. The CDR3 nucleotides read TGCGCCAGCAGCTGGCAGGCTAGCACAGATACGCAGTATTTT.

This clone was seen a single time. V gene TRBV6-6 combines with J gene TRBJ2-7; TRBD2 agrees at 7 bases. The V segment lost 0 bases and the J segment 3 bases; nucleotides outside the gene matches: 5. Germline V gene data show CDR1 as MNHNY and CDR2 as SVGAGI (reference sequence). This CDR3 is 15 amino acids long. CDR3 DNA sequence: TGTGCCAGCAGTTACTCTGACGGGAGGCTCTACGAGCAGTACTTC. Translated, it gives CASSYSDGRLYEQYF.

The rearrangement uses TRBV2 and TRBJ2-3, with 8 bases fitting TRBD2. The CDR3 runs 15 residues. The V segment lost 4 bases and the J segment 3 bases; nucleotides outside the gene matches: 6. Germline-derived CDR1 and CDR2 are SNHLY and FYNNEI. The CDR3 is CASSVGASGTDTQYF. In nucleotides, the CDR3 is TGTGCCAGCAGTGTTGGGGCTAGCGGGACAGATACGCAGTATTTT.

In DNA form, the CDR3 reads TGTGCCAGCTCACCACGGCAGGGGGATAGCAATCAGCCCCAGCATTTT. It codes for CASSPRQGDSNQPQHF. V and J are TRBV18 and TRBJ1-5, with TRBD1 identical over 7 bases. The germline V gene encodes CDR1 KGHSH and CDR2 LQKENI. This CDR3 is 16 amino acids long. J gave up 0 bases and V 1 base, and 3 bases lay outside the gene matches.

This chain connects TRBV11-2 to TRBJ2-7; 9 nucleotides match TRBD1. From germline, CDR1 is SGHAT and CDR2 FQNNGV. Trimming removed 1 base from V and 3 bases from J; junction bases left unmatched: 1. This CDR3 spans 14 amino acids. The CDR3 loop is CASSLVGQGYEQYF. CDR3 DNA: TGTGCCAGCAGCTTAGTGGGACAGGGCTACGAGCAGTACTTC.

This clone has a single count. V gene TRBV4-2 combines with J gene TRBJ2-1, with TRBD2 matching 7 bases. V lost 0 bases and J lost 4; bases outside the gene matches: 9. Looked up from germline, CDR1 is LGHNA and CDR2 is YNFKEQ. The CDR3 runs 17 residues. CDR3 in amino acids: CASSQEPARGSYNEQFF. The CDR3 nucleotides are TGTGCCAGCAGCCAAGAACCGGCCCGCGGGAGTTACAATGAGCAGTTCTTC.

J is TRBJ2-5 and V is TRBV28, with D uncertain. The V end lost 5 bases, the J end lost 5 bases, and 6 bases lay between the germline ends. The germline V gene has CDR1 MDHEN and CDR2 SYDVKM. CDR3 length equals 11 residues. The CDR3 is CASSVGETQYF. For the CDR3, the DNA is TGTGCCAGCAGTGTGGGGGAGACCCAGTACTTC.

This chain's CDR3 is CASLKGDRNQPQHF. The CDR3 DNA reads as TGTGCCAGCCTTAAGGGGGATCGCAATCAGCCCCAGCATTTT. The chain uses TRBV6-1 and TRBJ1-5, with a weak D call TRBD1 (6 bases). The CDR3 sequence is 14 residues long. Germline CDR1 and CDR2: MNHNS and SASEGT. Trimming took off 8 bases at V and 2 bases at J, with 13 bases between the two ends.

As regards this clone: This sample includes further DNA sequences coding for the same CDR3. V and J are TRBV5-1 and TRBJ2-7; D remains ambiguous. V lost 0 bases, J lost 2 bases, and 6 bases lay in between. The CDR3 extends over 13 amino acids. The V gene's germline CDR1 is SGHRS and CDR2 YFSETQ. The CDR3 here is CASSLGGTYEQYF. The CDR3 region has the DNA TGCGCCAGCAGCTTGGGTGGGACCTACGAGCAGTACTTC.

This chain links TRBV30 with TRBJ1-5; D possibly corresponds to TRBD1 (6 bases). The germline gives CDR1 GTSNPN, CDR2 SVGIG (reference sequence). The CDR3 totals 14 residues. Trimming cost V 2 bases and J 2 bases, with 10 bases left between them. CDR3 in amino acids: CAWSWGQGNQPQHF. The CDR3 region has the DNA TGTGCCTGGAGTTGGGGGCAGGGCAATCAGCCCCAGCATTTT.

This clone appeared once. This chain links TRBV5-4 with TRBJ2-1; 11 bases agree with TRBD1. With 4 bases clipped from V and 7 bases from J, the junction kept 7 bases outside the gene matches. Looked up from germline, CDR1 is SGHNT and CDR2 is YYREEE (reference sequence). The CDR3 is 15 residues long. CDR3 sequence: CASSERDRGGNEQFF. In DNA, the CDR3 is TGTGCCAGCAGCGAGAGGGACAGGGGGGGGAATGAGCAGTTCTTC. The full variable domain, its missing parts supplied by reference TRBV5-4 and TRBJ2-1, is ETGVTQSPTHLIKTRGQQVTLRCSSQSGHNTVSWYQQALGQGPQFIFQYYREEENGRGNFPPRFSGLQFPNYSSELNVNALELDDSALYLCASSERDRGGNEQFFGPGTRLTVL.

The gene calls are TRBV15 and TRBJ2-1; the match to TRBD2 covers 9 bases. CDR1 is LNHNV and CDR2 is YYDKDF in the germline V gene (reference sequence). The CDR3 covers 13 residues. V lost 4 bases to trimming and J lost 8 bases; unmatched junction nucleotides: 3. CDR3 sequence reads: CATSITSGHEQFF. The CDR3 DNA sequence: TGTGCCACCAGCATTACTAGCGGGCATGAGCAGTTCTTC.

This rearrangement joins TRBV6-5 to TRBJ1-1; no clear D. Germline V gene sequence: CDR1 MNHEY, CDR2 SVGAGI. V lost 7 bases, J lost 3 bases, and 18 bases lay in between. The CDR3 contains 15 residues. Here the CDR3 DNA reads TGTGCCAGCAAGAGGGCGGAGGGAGGGTACACTGAAGCTTTCTTT. It is translated as CASKRAEGGYTEAFF.

This chain connects TRBV5-6 to TRBJ2-3; 11 bases map to TRBD1. V dropped 4 bases and J dropped 5; count of bases not matched to a gene: 3. There are 14 residues in the CDR3. In germline, CDR1 is SGHDT, CDR2 YYEEEE. CDR3 sequence (DNA): TGTGCCAGCAGCAGGACAGGGGGCCAAGATACGCAGTATTTT. It translates to CASSRTGGQDTQYF. The variable domain in full, with the rest retrieved from reference TRBV5-6 and TRBJ2-3, is DAGVTQSPTHLIKTRGQQVTLRCSPKSGHDTVSWYQQALGQGPQFIFQYYEEEERQRGNFPDRFSGHQFPNYSSELNVNALLLGDSALYLCASSRTGGQDTQYFGPGTRLTVL.

CDR3 sequence reads: CASSSAGTNYNEQFF. CDR3 nucleotides: TGCGCCAGCAGCTCCGCCGGGACTAACTACAATGAGCAGTTCTTC. The rearrangement joins TRBV5-1 to TRBJ2-1, with 7 bases aligning to TRBD2. After removal of 3 bases from V and 3 bases from J, the junction contained 6 bases not matched to a gene. CDR1 is SGHRS, CDR2 YFSETQ, per germline. The CDR3 has 15 amino acids.

The V gene is TRBV5-4, the J gene TRBJ1-2, with D unclear. V was clipped by 2 bases and J by 8 bases, with 7 bases between them. The CDR3 has 11 amino acids. Germline lookup yields CDR1 SGHNT and CDR2 YYREEE (reference sequence). In DNA, the CDR3 is TGTGCCAGCAGCTTCATGGGAGGCTACACCTTC. It translates to CASSFMGGYTF. Using reference TRBV5-4 and TRBJ1-2 for the parts outside the CDR3, the full variable domain is ETGVTQSPTHLIKTRGQQVTLRCSSQSGHNTVSWYQQALGQGPQFIFQYYREEENGRGNFPPRFSGLQFPNYSSELNVNALELDDSALYLCASSFMGGYTFGSGTRLTVV.

The genes are TRBV11-2 and TRBJ2-2; 9 nucleotides agree with TRBD1. Germline V CDR1 and CDR2: SGHAT, FQNNGV. The CDR3 is 16 residues long. With 5 bases clipped from V and 3 bases from J, the junction kept 7 bases outside the gene matches. CDR3 nucleotides: TGTGCCAGCAGCCGGGACAGGGCAAGGCACACCGGGGAGCTGTTTTTT. It encodes CASSRDRARHTGELFF. Drawing the rest from reference TRBV11-2 and TRBJ2-2, the complete variable domain is EAGVAQSPRYKIIEKRQSVAFWCNPISGHATLYWYQQILGQGPKLLIQFQNNGVVDDSQLPKDRFSAERLKGVDSTLKIQPAKLEDSAVYLCASSRDRARHTGELFFGEGSRLTVL.

The chain is built from TRBV28 and TRBJ1-5; the match to TRBD1 covers 7 bases. There are 15 residues in the CDR3. In germline, CDR1 is MDHEN, CDR2 SYDVKM. V trimming: 6 bases; J trimming: 4 bases; junction bases outside the gene matches: 9. The CDR3 is CASRPEGGRNQPQHF. The DNA for the CDR3 is TGTGCCAGCAGACCCGAAGGGGGCCGGAATCAGCCCCAGCATTTT.

The J gene is TRBJ2-1, the V gene TRBV19; TRBD2 matches at 13 bases. The germline gives CDR1 LNHDA, CDR2 SQIVND (reference sequence). V lost 2 bases to trimming and J lost 9 bases; unmatched junction nucleotides: 4. The CDR3 covers 15 residues. CDR3 sequence: CASSITSGRAIEQFF. Here the CDR3 DNA reads TGTGCCAGTAGTATAACTAGCGGGAGGGCCATTGAGCAGTTCTTC.

The chain is built from TRBV4-1 and TRBJ2-1, with 8 bases aligning to TRBD1. CDR1 and CDR2 from the germline V gene are MGHRA and YSYEKL. The V and J ends lost 0 bases and 13 bases, in that order; junction bases with no gene match: 5. This CDR3 has 13 residues. CDR3 loop: CASSQETGERQFF. The CDR3, as DNA: TGCGCCAGCAGCCAAGAGACAGGGGAAAGACAGTTCTTC.

The rearrangement joins TRBV6-5 to TRBJ1-2; unclear D gene. From germline, CDR1 is MNHEY and CDR2 SVGAGI. The CDR3 spans 15 residues. Between the trimmed V and J ends, which lost 0 bases and 0 bases, there was a span of 8 bases. The CDR3 sequence is CASSYSDPPNYGYTF. The CDR3 bases are TGTGCCAGCAGTTACTCAGATCCTCCTAACTATGGCTACACCTTC.

This chain connects TRBV5-1 to TRBJ2-7, with TRBD2 matching over 10 bases. Trimming removed 4 bases from V and 0 bases from J; junction bases left unmatched: 13. Germline V gene data show CDR1 as SGHRS and CDR2 as YFSETQ. CDR3 length: 18 amino acids. Written as DNA, the CDR3 is TGCGCCAGCAGCCCGGGACTAGCGCCCGCCCGGAGCTCCTACGAGCAGTACTTC. Translating gives CASSPGLAPARSSYEQYF.

This clone turned up a few times. The V call is TRBV28, the J call TRBJ2-1; the D gene is possibly TRBD2 (5 bases). V lost 3 bases, J lost 0 bases, and 12 bases lay in between. The CDR3 extends over 16 amino acids. In germline, CDR1 is MDHEN, CDR2 SYDVKM. The CDR3 sequence: CASSLGGSRSYNEQFF. The CDR3 nucleotides are TGTGCCAGCAGTTTGGGCGGGTCACGCTCCTACAATGAGCAGTTCTTC. The full variable domain, in which reference TRBV28 and TRBJ2-1 provide the parts outside the CDR3, is DVKVTQSSRYLVKRTGEKVFLECVQDMDHENMFWYRQDPGLGLRLIYFSYDVKMKEKGDIPEGYSVSREKKERFSLILESASTNQTSMYLCASSLGGSRSYNEQFFGPGTRLTVL.